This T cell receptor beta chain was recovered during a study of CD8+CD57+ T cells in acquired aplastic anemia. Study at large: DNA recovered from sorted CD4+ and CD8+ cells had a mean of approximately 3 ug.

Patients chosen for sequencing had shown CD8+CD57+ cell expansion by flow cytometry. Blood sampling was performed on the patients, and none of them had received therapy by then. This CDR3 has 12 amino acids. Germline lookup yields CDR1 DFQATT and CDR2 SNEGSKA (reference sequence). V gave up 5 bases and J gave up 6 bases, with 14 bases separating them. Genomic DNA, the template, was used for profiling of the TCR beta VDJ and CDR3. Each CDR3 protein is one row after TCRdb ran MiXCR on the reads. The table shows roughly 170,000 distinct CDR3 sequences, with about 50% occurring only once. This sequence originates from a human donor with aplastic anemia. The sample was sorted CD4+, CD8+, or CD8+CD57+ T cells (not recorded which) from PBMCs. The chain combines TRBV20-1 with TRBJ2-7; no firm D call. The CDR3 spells CSALIGPGEQYF. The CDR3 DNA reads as TGCAGTGCTTTGATAGGTCCGGGCGAGCAGTACTTC.